The 11 T cell receptor beta chains reported below all come from one sample, sequenced in a study of CD8 T cells in ankylosing spondylitis. TCRdb reprocessed the 5' RACE reads with MiXCR, giving one entry per CDR3 protein. The sample holds 250,000 or so distinct CDR3 sequences, roughly a tenth seen once. The material sequenced was blood, either unsorted or a sorted T cell fraction (not recorded which). The receptors here all came from a male donor with ankylosing spondylitis or in good health (not recorded which).

This clonotype was seen many times. This rearrangement joins TRBV5-5 to TRBJ1-1, with TRBD1 matching 7 bases. Germline values: CDR1 SGHKS, CDR2 YYEKEE (reference sequence). The CDR3 spans 13 residues. The ends lost 4 bases at V and 7 bases at J; junction bases unmatched: 7. The CDR3 bases are TGTGCCAGCAGCCTGGGACAGCGCTATGAAGCTTTCTTT. This encodes CASSLGQRYEAFF.

The chain is built from TRBV6-1 and TRBJ1-3, with 11 bases matching TRBD1. The germline V gene encodes CDR1 MNHNS and CDR2 SASEGT. The CDR3 totals 19 residues. The ends lost 1 base at V and 7 bases at J; junction bases unmatched: 15. The CDR3 here is CASSEGVVVGQGARNTIYF. As DNA, the CDR3 is TGTGCCAGCAGTGAAGGCGTCGTGGTCGGACAGGGGGCCCGGAACACCATATATTTT.

There are a few counts of this clonotype. The CDR3 loop reads CAISESGSTTSYEQYF. The CDR3, as DNA: TGTGCCATCAGTGAAAGCGGGAGTACCACCTCCTACGAGCAGTACTTC. This sequence joins TRBV10-3 and TRBJ2-7; TRBD2 aligns across 8 bases. The CDR3 runs to 16 residues. The V gene end was trimmed by 3 bases and the J gene end by 0 bases; junction bases not matched to a gene: 7. Germline V gene lookup returns CDR1 ENHRY and CDR2 SYGVKD.

This clonotype was counted many times. The rearrangement links TRBV12-3 or TRBV12-4 to TRBJ2-2, with TRBD2 matching 7 bases. Unmatched junction bases numbered 5, after V lost 1 base and J lost 6 bases. This CDR3 is 15 amino acids long. In DNA, the CDR3 is TGTGCCAGCAGTTTAGGGCTAGCGGTTGCCGGGGAGCTGTTTTTT. Amino acid sequence: CASSLGLAVAGELFF.

This clonotype appeared many times. The chain joins TRBV29-1 to TRBJ2-1, with TRBD2 as a possible D gene (6 bases). V gave up 4 bases and J gave up 4 bases, with 17 bases separating them. The CDR3 extends over 15 amino acids. Germline assignment: CDR1 SQVTM and CDR2 ANQGSEA. This CDR3 is CSVVSLRDHYNEQFF. Here the CDR3 DNA reads TGCAGCGTTGTGAGTTTGCGGGACCATTACAATGAGCAGTTCTTC.

The chain couples TRBV20-1 to TRBJ2-5; 13 nucleotides line up with TRBD2. The CDR3 spans 16 residues. Germline lookup yields CDR1 DFQATT and CDR2 SNEGSKA (reference sequence). V was pared by 6 bases and J by 3 bases, with 10 bases of the junction left unmatched. The CDR3 region is CSATTRTSGSKETQYF. DNA for the CDR3: TGCAGTGCCACTACCCGGACTAGCGGGAGTAAAGAGACCCAGTACTTC.

This clonotype showed up just a few times. This sequence joins TRBV15 and TRBJ2-2; D gene unclear. CDR3 length equals 14 residues. Trimming removed 3 bases from V and 1 base from J, with 6 bases in between. CDR1 and CDR2 from the germline V gene are LNHNV and YYDKDF (reference sequence). The chain's CDR3 is CATSSYENTGELFF. DNA of the CDR3: TGTGCCACCAGCAGTTACGAGAACACCGGGGAGCTGTTTTTT.

This clonotype was seen a handful of times. The CDR3 DNA reads TGTGCCAGCAGAAAAGACAGGGGGCCTTACACTGGCTACACCTTC. This encodes CASRKDRGPYTGYTF. The chain links TRBV6-2 or TRBV6-3 to TRBJ1-2, with 10 positions matching TRBD1. Trimming removed 6 bases from V and 7 bases from J; junction bases left unmatched: 11. The CDR3 extends over 15 amino acids. Germline V gene data show CDR1 as MNHEY and CDR2 as SVGEGT.

This clonotype was counted many times. The gene calls are TRBV12-3 or TRBV12-4 and TRBJ2-1, with D perhaps TRBD2 (6 bases). The CDR3 consists of 15 residues. V lost 7 bases and J 2 bases, leaving 15 bases between the germline ends. CDR3 residues: CASTLGTVAYNEQFF. DNA for the CDR3: TGTGCCAGCACTCTCGGGACTGTGGCCTACAATGAGCAGTTCTTC.

This clonotype showed up many times. The chain joins TRBV12-3 or TRBV12-4 to TRBJ2-2; D ambiguous. The CDR3 covers 11 residues. Trimming took 6 bases from V and 8 from J, leaving 7 bases between them. The CDR3: CASRSDGELFF. In nucleotides, the CDR3 is TGTGCCAGCAGGTCTGATGGGGAGCTGTTTTTT.

Concerning this clonotype itself: Just one base apart from a much larger clone, this may be a read error. This rearrangement joins TRBV4-2 to TRBJ2-3, with 8 bases matching TRBD2. The germline gives CDR1 LGHNA, CDR2 YNFKEQ. CDR3 length: 15 residues. DNA for the CDR3: TGTGCCAGCAGCCAACTAGCGGGTAGCACAGATAGGCAGTATTTT. Translation gives CASSQLAGSTDRQYF.